A selection of T cell receptor beta chains follows, all from one sample in a study of T cells after yellow fever vaccination. TCRdb itself ran the 5' RACE reads through MiXCR, one entry per CDR3 protein. The repertoire holds 200,000 to 250,000 distinct CDR3 sequences, with about 7.1% as singletons. The sequences come from CD4+ T cells sorted from PBMCs, collected 15 days after the yellow fever booster vaccination. The source is a man under 40 who received the YFV17D yellow fever vaccine. CDR3s include the opening cysteine and the closing phenylalanine or tryptophan. D genes are given only for firm matches. A clone size is listed for some rows: how often the clone was seen (once, few, many), or a class if it is expanded.

abundance	d_gene	v_gene	j_gene	CDR3aa	CDR3nt
few	TRBD2	TRBV30	TRBJ2-1	CAFSGSLYNEQFF	TGTGCCTTTAGCGGGAGCTTGTACAATGAGCAGTTCTTC
few	TRBD2	TRBV20-1	TRBJ2-1	CSASSGATHNEQFF	TGCAGTGCTAGTAGCGGGGCTACCCACAATGAGCAGTTCTTC
-	-	TRBV6-1	TRBJ1-2	CASRTTKHYGYTF	TGTGCCAGCAGGACCACAAAGCATTATGGCTACACCTTC
-	TRBD2	TRBV11-2	TRBJ2-1	CASGRAGRSATSTYNEQFF	TGTGCCAGCGGGAGGGCGGGCCGGTCTGCCACTAGCACCTACAATGAGCAGTTCTTC
few	-	TRBV12-3/TRBV12-4	TRBJ2-5	CASEARGRQETQYF	TGTGCCAGCGAGGCCAGAGGCAGACAAGAGACCCAGTACTTC
few	TRBD1	TRBV20-1	TRBJ2-7	CSARVGRQGFFGEQYF	TGCAGTGCTAGGGTAGGGCGACAGGGATTCTTTGGCGAGCAGTACTTC
few	-	TRBV12-3/TRBV12-4	TRBJ1-3	CASSFTGRPGNTIYF	TGTGCCAGCAGTTTTACAGGGAGACCTGGAAACACCATATATTTT
-	-	TRBV7-2	TRBJ1-6	CASSSTPDSPLHF	TGTGCCAGCAGCTCCACGCCGGACTCACCCCTCCACTTT
few	-	TRBV6-1	TRBJ2-3	CASSSRDSDYTDTQYF	TGTGCCAGCAGCTCCCGGGACTCAGATTACACAGATACGCAGTATTTT
many	TRBD1	TRBV11-1	TRBJ2-3	CASSLTLTGTGRSDTQYF	TGTGCCAGCAGCCTCACCCTCACCGGGACAGGGCGTTCAGATACGCAGTATTTT
many	-	TRBV6-1	TRBJ2-1	CAIRPGATILNEQFF	TGTGCCATCCGCCCGGGGGCGACCATCCTCAATGAGCAGTTCTTC
many	-	TRBV14	TRBJ2-7	CASSQDRFTYEQYF	TGTGCCAGCAGCCAAGATAGATTCACTTACGAGCAGTACTTC
many	-	TRBV15	TRBJ2-2	CATSRDNRAGELFF	TGTGCCACCAGCAGAGATAATAGGGCCGGGGAGCTGTTTTTT
-	-	TRBV7-9	TRBJ2-5	CASSLVMGETQYF	TGTGCCAGCAGCTTAGTTATGGGAGAGACCCAGTACTTC
few	-	TRBV5-1	TRBJ2-6	CASSDPGEAVDSGANVLTF	TGCGCCAGCAGTGACCCCGGGGAGGCGGTAGACTCTGGGGCCAACGTCCTGACTTTC
-	-	TRBV5-1	TRBJ2-1	CASSLVRESYNEQFF	TGCGCCAGCAGCTTGGTCCGGGAGTCCTACAATGAGCAGTTCTTC
few	-	TRBV7-6	TRBJ1-2	CASSLASGRGYTF	TGTGCCAGCAGCTTAGCCAGTGGGAGGGGCTACACCTTC
-	-	TRBV20-1	TRBJ2-1	CSATRGAAPPYNEQFF	TGCAGCGCGACCCGAGGGGCTGCGCCGCCCTACAATGAGCAGTTCTTC
many	-	TRBV7-2	TRBJ2-1	CASSPRGGPNEQFF	TGTGCCAGCAGCCCGAGAGGGGGGCCCAATGAGCAGTTCTTC
few	-	TRBV5-1	TRBJ1-5	CASSLHLGPNNQPQHF	TGCGCCAGCAGCTTACACTTGGGACCAAACAATCAGCCCCAGCATTTT
many	-	TRBV29-1	TRBJ2-5	CSVWDRAQYF	TGCAGCGTTTGGGACCGGGCCCAGTACTTC
-	-	TRBV25-1	TRBJ2-4	CASRLGEGRGCIQYF	TGTGCCAGCCGCCTTGGGGAAGGGCGGGGCTGCATTCAGTACTTC
many	-	TRBV7-9	TRBJ2-7	CASSLMSYEQYF	TGTGCCAGCAGCTTAATGAGTTACGAGCAGTACTTC
many	-	TRBV20-1	TRBJ1-5	CSASLNNQPQHF	TGCAGTGCTTCTCTAAACAATCAGCCCCAGCATTTT